The rows below give T cell receptor beta chains drawn from one sample of a study of blood T cells in healthy people across ages. TCRdb processed the 5' RACE reads anew with MiXCR; each CDR3 protein has one entry. This sample carries about 1.4 million distinct CDR3 sequences, around 59% of them seen once, and the ten largest clones take under 8.5%. The sequenced material came from blood. The receptors were gathered from a man younger than 35 in good health. Each CDR3 is given with its conserved first and last residue. A D gene is named only where the DNA matches it firmly. Rows may omit the clone size; those that give it use once, few, many or a size class.

>NA|NA|TRBV6-6|TRBJ1-6
CASSGEGSSYNSPLHF
TGTGCCAGCAGCGGGGAAGGGAGCTCCTATAATTCACCCCTCCACTTT
>NA|NA|TRBV4-1|TRBJ1-4
CASSQVRQVNEKLFF
TGCGCCAGCAGCCAAGTGAGGCAGGTTAATGAAAAACTGTTTTTT
>NA|NA|TRBV20-1|TRBJ1-1
CSAWDRRLSEAFF
TGCAGTGCCTGGGACCGGCGTCTTTCCGAAGCTTTCTTT
>TRBD1|NA|TRBV5-6|TRBJ2-1
CASSSPDRGAYNEQFF
TGTGCCAGCAGCTCCCCCGACAGGGGTGCCTACAATGAGCAGTTCTTC
>NA|NA|TRBV6-2/TRBV6-3|TRBJ1-1
CASSYSRRGRTEAFF
TGTGCCAGCAGTTACTCGAGAAGGGGGAGGACTGAAGCTTTCTTT
>NA|NA|TRBV29-1|TRBJ2-7
CSVLMDGAYEQYF
TGCAGCGTGCTAATGGACGGGGCCTACGAGCAGTACTTC
>NA|NA|TRBV4-3|TRBJ2-2
CASSQPGGINTGGLFF
TGCGCCAGCAGCCAGCCCGGGGGAATCAACACCGGGGGGCTGTTTTTT
>TRBD1|NA|TRBV3-1|TRBJ1-2
CASSQEYPYRPPKTGIYGYTF
TGTGCCAGCAGCCAAGAGTATCCCTATCGCCCCCCAAAGACAGGGATCTATGGCTACACCTTC
>TRBD2|NA|TRBV2|TRBJ2-3
CASSETSGSGTQYF
TGTGCCAGCAGTGAAACTAGCGGGAGTGGTACGCAGTATTTT
>NA|NA|TRBV20-1|TRBJ1-1
CSASGVNTEAFF
TGCAGTGCCAGCGGCGTGAACACTGAAGCTTTCTTT
>NA|NA|TRBV15|TRBJ1-2
CATSTGGHGYTF
TGTGCCACCAGCACGGGGGGGCATGGCTACACCTTC
>NA|NA|TRBV7-9|TRBJ2-7
CVSSLDQTGQYF
TGTGTCAGCAGCTTAGACCAGACAGGCCAGTACTTC
>TRBD2|NA|TRBV11-1|TRBJ2-7
CASSYRPTSSKNNEQYF
TGTGCCAGCAGCTACCGCCCGACTAGCAGTAAAAACAATGAGCAGTACTTC
>NA|once|TRBV15|TRBJ2-4
CATSSGTGDPSYNEQYF
TGTGCCACCAGCAGTGGTACAGGCGACCCATCCTACAATGAGCAGTACTTC
>TRBD2|NA|TRBV29-1|TRBJ2-1
CSGRGTSGYNEQFF
TGCAGCGGGAGAGGGACTAGCGGATACAATGAGCAGTTCTTC
>TRBD1|NA|TRBV5-1|TRBJ2-4
CASSGTGFAKNIQYF
TGCGCCAGCTCCGGGACAGGGTTTGCCAAAAACATTCAGTACTTC
>NA|NA|TRBV14|TRBJ2-7
CASSQDSVSDEQYF
TGTGCCAGCAGCCAAGATTCGGTATCCGACGAGCAGTACTTC
>TRBD2|NA|TRBV10-3|TRBJ2-3
CAISIKRGSGRLVDTQYF
TGTGCCATCAGTATCAAGCGGGGTAGCGGGAGGCTCGTAGATACGCAGTATTTT
>NA|NA|TRBV30|TRBJ1-2
CAWSNGGQQGYTF
TGTGCCTGGAGTAATGGAGGCCAGCAGGGCTACACCTTC
>NA|NA|TRBV6-2/TRBV6-3|TRBJ2-5
CASSYPSMGDRAQYF
TGTGCCAGCAGTTACCCCAGTATGGGGGATCGGGCCCAGTACTTC
>NA|NA|TRBV4-3|TRBJ1-2
CASSPHSGTTNYGYTF
TGCGCCAGCAGCCCCCACTCAGGGACAACTAACTATGGCTACACCTTC
>NA|few|TRBV10-3|TRBJ1-2
CAISASTAANYGYTF
TGTGCCATCAGTGCTTCGACGGCGGCTAACTATGGCTACACCTTC
>NA|few|TRBV11-2|TRBJ2-1
CASSLAGGSEQFF
TGTGCCAGCAGCTTAGCTGGGGGCAGTGAGCAGTTCTTC
>NA|few|TRBV12-3/TRBV12-4|TRBJ1-5
CASSLGQGVQPQHF
TGTGCCAGCAGTTTAGGGCAGGGCGTTCAGCCCCAGCATTTT
>TRBD1|NA|TRBV3-1|TRBJ1-1
CASSLPGQGGAFF
TGTGCCAGCAGCCTACCGGGACAGGGTGGAGCTTTCTTT
>NA|NA|TRBV7-6|TRBJ2-1
CASSFVSGEQFF
TGTGCCAGCAGCTTTGTGAGTGGTGAGCAGTTCTTC
>TRBD1|once|TRBV7-9|TRBJ2-1
CASSLLPGQGVYEQFF
TGTGCCAGCAGCCTCTTGCCGGGACAGGGGGTCTATGAGCAGTTCTTC